This T cell receptor (beta chain) derives from a study of cytomegalovirus exposure and HLA in healthy donors. Researchers ran the PCR with 60 Vbeta and 13 Jbeta primers. Assay used: immunoSEQ multiplex PCR; TCRdb lists only in-frame clones, some missing. The table shows 150,000 to 200,000 clones, with approximately 81% occurring only once. Findings and limits, study-wide: In a later analysis, several top co-occurrence clusters appeared linked to parvovirus B19, influenza, CMV and Epstein-Barr virus. In a later analysis, a genetic analysis reported fewer productive-TCR N-insertions in an Asian-associated ancestry cluster than the cohort average.

Points on this clone: What it binds is not known. The junction shows a germline mismatch at one end, possibly a read error.

The sequenced sample was PBMCs. The sequence was collected from a man between 18 and 35 years old in good health and CMV-seronegative.

The chain's CDR3 is CASSLAPLAVPIF. CDR3 sequence (DNA): TGTGCCAGCAGCTTAGCGCCACTAGCGGTACCTATCTTC. V is TRBV7-6 and J is TRBJ2-1; 8 bases fit TRBD2. This CDR3 has 13 residues. Germline V gene sequence: CDR1 SGHVS, CDR2 FNYEAQ.